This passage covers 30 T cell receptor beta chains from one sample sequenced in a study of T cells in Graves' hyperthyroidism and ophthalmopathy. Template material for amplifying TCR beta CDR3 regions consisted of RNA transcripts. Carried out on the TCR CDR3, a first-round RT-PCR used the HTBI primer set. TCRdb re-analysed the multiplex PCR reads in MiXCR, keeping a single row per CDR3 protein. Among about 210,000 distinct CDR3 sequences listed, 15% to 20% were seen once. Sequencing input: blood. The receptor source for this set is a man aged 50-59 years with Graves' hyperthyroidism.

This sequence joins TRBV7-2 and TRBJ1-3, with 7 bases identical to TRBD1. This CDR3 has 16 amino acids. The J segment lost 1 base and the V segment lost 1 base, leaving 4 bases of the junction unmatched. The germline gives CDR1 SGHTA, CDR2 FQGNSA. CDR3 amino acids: CASSLDRGRSGNTIYF. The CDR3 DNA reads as TGTGCCAGCAGCTTAGACAGGGGTAGATCTGGAAACACCATATATTTT.

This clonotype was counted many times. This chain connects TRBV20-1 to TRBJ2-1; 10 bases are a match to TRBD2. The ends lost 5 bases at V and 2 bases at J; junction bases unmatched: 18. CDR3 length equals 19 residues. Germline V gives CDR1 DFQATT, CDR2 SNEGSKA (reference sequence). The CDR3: CSAGGGASGRGIAYNEQFF. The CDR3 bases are TGCAGTGCTGGGGGCGGGGCTAGCGGGAGAGGGATCGCCTACAATGAGCAGTTCTTC.

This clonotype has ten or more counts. The CDR3: CASSFRAGGPGDEQFF. The CDR3 DNA follows: TGTGCCAGCAGTTTCCGAGCGGGAGGGCCGGGGGATGAGCAGTTCTTC. The gene calls are TRBV12-3 or TRBV12-4 and TRBJ2-1, with 10 bases matching TRBD2. Germline trimming cut 3 bases from V and 8 bases from J; bases unmatched to any gene: 10. There are 16 residues in the CDR3.

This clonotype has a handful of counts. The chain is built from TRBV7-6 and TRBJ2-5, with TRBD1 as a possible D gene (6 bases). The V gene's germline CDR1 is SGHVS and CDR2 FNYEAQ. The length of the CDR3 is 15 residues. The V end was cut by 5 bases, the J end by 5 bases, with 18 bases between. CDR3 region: CASSAFLGAGETQYF. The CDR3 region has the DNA TGTGCCAGCAGCGCCTTCTTGGGGGCGGGTGAGACCCAGTACTTC.

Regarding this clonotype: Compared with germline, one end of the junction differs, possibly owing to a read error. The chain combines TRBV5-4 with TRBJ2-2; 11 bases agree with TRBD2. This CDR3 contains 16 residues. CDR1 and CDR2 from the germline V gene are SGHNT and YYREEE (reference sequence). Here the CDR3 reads CASSPGTSGSFGGLFF. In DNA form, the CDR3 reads TGTGCCAGCAGCCCCGGCACTAGCGGGAGTTTCGGGGGGCTGTTTTTT.

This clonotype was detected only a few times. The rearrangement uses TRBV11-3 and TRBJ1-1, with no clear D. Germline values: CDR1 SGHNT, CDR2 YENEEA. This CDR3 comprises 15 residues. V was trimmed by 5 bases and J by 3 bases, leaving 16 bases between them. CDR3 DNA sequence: TGTGCCAGCAGCAGATTACCTTACGGGGACACTGAAGCTTTCTTT. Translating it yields CASSRLPYGDTEAFF. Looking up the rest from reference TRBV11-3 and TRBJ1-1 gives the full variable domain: EAGVVQSPRYKIIEKKQPVAFWCNPISGHNTLYWYLQNLGQGPELLIRYENEEAVDDSQLPKDRFSAERLKGVDSTLKIQPAELGDSAVYLCASSRLPYGDTEAFFGQGTRLTVV.

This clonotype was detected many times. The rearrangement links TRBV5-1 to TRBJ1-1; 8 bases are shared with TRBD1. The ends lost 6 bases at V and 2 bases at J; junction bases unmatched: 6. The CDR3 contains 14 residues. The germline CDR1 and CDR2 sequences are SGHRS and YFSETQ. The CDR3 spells CASTWTGINTEAFF. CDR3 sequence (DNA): TGCGCCAGCACCTGGACAGGGATCAACACTGAAGCTTTCTTT.

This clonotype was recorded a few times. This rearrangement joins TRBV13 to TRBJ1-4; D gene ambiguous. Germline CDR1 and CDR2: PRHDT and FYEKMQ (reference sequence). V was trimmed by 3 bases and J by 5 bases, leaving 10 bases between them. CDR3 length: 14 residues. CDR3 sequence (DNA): TGTGCCAGCAGCTTCATGGGCGTGAATGAAAAACTGTTTTTT. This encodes CASSFMGVNEKLFF.

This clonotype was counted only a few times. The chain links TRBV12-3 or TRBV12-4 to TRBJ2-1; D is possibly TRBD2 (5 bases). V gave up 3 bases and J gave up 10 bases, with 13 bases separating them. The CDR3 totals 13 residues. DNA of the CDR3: TGTGCCAGCAGTTTCGGGCTAGCACGGGAGCAGTTCTTC. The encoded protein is CASSFGLAREQFF.

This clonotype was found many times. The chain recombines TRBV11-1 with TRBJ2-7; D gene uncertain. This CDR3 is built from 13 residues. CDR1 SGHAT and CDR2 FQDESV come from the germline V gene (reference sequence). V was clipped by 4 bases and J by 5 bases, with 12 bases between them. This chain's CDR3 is CASSSTYLDEQYF. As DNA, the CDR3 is TGTGCCAGCAGCTCCACCTACCTGGACGAGCAGTACTTC. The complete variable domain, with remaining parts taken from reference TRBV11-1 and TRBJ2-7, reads EAEVAQSPRYKITEKSQAVAFWCDPISGHATLYWYRQILGQGPELLVQFQDESVVDDSQLPKDRFSAERLKGVDSTLKIQPAELGDSAMYLCASSSTYLDEQYFGPGTRLTVT.

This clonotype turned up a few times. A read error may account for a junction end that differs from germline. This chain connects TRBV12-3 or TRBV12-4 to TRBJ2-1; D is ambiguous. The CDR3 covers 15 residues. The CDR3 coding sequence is TGTGCCAGCAGGCCCTCGTACGGGTCCTACAATGAGCAGCTCTTC. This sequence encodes CASRPSYGSYNEQLF.

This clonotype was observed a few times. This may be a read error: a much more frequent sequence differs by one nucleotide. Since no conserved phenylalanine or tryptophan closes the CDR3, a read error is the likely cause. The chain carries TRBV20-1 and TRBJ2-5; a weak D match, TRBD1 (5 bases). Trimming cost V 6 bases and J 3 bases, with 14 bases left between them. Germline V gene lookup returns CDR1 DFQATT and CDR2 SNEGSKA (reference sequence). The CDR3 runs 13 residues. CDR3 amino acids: CSAVQGLEETQYL. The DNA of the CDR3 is TGCAGTGCCGTCCAGGGCTTGGAAGAGACCCAGTACCTC.

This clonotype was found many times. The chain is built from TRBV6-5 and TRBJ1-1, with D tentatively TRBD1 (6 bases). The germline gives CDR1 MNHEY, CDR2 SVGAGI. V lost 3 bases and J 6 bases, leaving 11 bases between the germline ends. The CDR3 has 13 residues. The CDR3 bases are TGTGCCAGCAGTTATATGGGGGCCGCTGAAGCTTTCTTT. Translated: CASSYMGAAEAFF.

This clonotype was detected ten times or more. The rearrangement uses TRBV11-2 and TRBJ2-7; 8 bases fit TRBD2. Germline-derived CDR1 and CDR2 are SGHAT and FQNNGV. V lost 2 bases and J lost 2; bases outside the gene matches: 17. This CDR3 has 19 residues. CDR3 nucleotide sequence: TGTGCCAGCAGCTTAATCTCGTCCCAGTCGGGCGGGAGGACCTACGAGCAGTACTTC. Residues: CASSLISSQSGGRTYEQYF. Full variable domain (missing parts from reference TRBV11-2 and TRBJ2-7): EAGVAQSPRYKIIEKRQSVAFWCNPISGHATLYWYQQILGQGPKLLIQFQNNGVVDDSQLPKDRFSAERLKGVDSTLKIQPAKLEDSAVYLCASSLISSQSGGRTYEQYFGPGTRLTVT.

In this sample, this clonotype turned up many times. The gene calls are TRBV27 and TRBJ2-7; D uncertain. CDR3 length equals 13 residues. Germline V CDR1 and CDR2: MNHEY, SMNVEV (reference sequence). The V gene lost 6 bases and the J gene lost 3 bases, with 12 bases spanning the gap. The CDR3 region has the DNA TGTGCCAGCAGCTGGGGAAAGTACTACGAGCAGTACTTC. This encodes CASSWGKYYEQYF.

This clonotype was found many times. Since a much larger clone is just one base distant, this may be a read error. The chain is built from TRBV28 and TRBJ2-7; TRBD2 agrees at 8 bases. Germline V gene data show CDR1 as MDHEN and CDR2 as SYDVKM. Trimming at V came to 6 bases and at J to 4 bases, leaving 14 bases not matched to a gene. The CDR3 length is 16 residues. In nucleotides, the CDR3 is TGTGCCAGCAGCCCTAACCTTAGCGGGAAATGGTACGAGCAGTACTTC. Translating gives CASSPNLSGKWYEQYF.

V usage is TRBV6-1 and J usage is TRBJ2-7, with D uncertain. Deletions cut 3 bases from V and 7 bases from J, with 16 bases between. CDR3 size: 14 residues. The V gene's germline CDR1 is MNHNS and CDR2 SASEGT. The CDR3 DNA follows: TGTGCCAGCAGTGATCACGGTTCGATTAAGGAGCAGTACTTC. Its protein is CASSDHGSIKEQYF.

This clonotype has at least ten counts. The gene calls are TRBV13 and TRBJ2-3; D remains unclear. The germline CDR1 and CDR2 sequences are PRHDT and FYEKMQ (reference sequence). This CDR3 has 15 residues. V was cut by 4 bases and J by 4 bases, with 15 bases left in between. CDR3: CASSSRALGADTQYF. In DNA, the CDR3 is TGTGCCAGCAGCTCACGGGCCCTGGGCGCAGATACGCAGTATTTT.

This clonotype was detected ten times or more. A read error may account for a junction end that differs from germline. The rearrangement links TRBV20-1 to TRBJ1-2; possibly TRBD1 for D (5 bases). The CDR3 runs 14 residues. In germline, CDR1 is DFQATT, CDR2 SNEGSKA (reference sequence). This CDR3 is CSARDPPGNYGYTF. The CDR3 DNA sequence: TGCAGTGCTCGAGACCCGCCAGGGAACTATGGCTACACCTTC.

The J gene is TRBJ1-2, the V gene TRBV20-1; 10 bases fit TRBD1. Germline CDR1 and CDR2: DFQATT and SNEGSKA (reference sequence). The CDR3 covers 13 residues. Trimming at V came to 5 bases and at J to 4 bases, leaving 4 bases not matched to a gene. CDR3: CSAWDRGLYGYTF. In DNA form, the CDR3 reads TGCAGTGCTTGGGACAGGGGACTCTATGGCTACACCTTC.

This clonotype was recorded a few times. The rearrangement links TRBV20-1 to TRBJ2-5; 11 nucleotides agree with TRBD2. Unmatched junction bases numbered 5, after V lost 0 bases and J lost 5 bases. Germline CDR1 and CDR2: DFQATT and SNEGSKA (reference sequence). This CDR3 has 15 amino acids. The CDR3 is CSARDIGLAGETQYF. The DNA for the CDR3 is TGCAGTGCTAGAGATATAGGACTAGCGGGTGAGACCCAGTACTTC.

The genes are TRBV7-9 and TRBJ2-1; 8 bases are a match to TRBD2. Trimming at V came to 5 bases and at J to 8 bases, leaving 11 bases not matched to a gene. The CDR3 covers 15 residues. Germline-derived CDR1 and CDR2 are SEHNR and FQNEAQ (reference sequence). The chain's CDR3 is CASSPPSGSGYEQFF. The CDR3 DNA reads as TGTGCCAGCAGCCCCCCTAGCGGGTCAGGCTATGAGCAGTTCTTC.

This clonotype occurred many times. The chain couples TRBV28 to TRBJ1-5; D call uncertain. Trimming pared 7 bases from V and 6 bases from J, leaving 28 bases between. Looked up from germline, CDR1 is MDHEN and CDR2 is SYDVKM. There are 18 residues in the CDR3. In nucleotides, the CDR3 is TGTGCCAGCACGGAGACACGGCCAAAGGCTCTAGTCGGTCAGCCCCAGCATTTT. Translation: CASTETRPKALVGQPQHF.

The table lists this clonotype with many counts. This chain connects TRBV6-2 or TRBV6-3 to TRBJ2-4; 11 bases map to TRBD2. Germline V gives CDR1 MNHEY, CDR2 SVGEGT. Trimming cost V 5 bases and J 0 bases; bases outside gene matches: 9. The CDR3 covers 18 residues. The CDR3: CASSQVRLAGSAKNIQYF. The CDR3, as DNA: TGTGCCAGCAGTCAGGTCAGACTAGCGGGGTCAGCCAAAAACATTCAGTACTTC.

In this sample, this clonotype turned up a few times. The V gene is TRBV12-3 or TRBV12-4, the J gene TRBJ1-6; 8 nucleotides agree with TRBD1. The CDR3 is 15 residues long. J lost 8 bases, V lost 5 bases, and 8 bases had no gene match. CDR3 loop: CASSPTGARYSPLHF. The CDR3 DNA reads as TGTGCCAGCAGTCCGACAGGGGCTCGGTATTCACCCCTCCACTTT.

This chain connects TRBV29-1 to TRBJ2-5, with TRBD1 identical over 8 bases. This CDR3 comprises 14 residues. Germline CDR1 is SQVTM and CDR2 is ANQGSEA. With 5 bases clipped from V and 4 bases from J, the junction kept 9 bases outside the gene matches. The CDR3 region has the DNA TGCAGCGTTTACCTCGCCCAGGGGGCAGAGACCCAGTACTTC. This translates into CSVYLAQGAETQYF.

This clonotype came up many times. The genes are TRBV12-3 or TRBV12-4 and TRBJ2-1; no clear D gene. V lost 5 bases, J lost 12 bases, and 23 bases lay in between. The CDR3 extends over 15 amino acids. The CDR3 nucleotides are TGTGCCAGCAGTACATATCCCGGTCCAGGCCCTGGGCAGTTCTTC. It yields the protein CASSTYPGPGPGQFF.

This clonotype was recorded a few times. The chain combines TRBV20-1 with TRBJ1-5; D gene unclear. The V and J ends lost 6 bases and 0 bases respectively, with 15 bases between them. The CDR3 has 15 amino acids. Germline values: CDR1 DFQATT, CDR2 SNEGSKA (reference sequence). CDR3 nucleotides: TGCAGTGCCCGGCCCCTGGGGTATAGCAATCAGCCCCAGCATTTT. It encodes CSARPLGYSNQPQHF.

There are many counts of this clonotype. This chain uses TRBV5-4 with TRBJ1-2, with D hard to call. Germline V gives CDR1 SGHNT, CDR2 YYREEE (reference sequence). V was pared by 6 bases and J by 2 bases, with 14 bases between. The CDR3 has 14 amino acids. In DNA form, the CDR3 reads TGTGCCAGCAAGTATGCCGGACGGAACTATGGCTACACCTTC. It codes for CASKYAGRNYGYTF.

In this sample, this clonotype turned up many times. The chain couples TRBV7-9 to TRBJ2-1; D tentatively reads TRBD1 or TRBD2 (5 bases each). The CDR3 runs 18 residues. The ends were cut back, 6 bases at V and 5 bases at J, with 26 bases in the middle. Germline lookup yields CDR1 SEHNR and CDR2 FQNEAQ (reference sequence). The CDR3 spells CASRKATPGTLGNNEQFF. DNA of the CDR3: TGTGCCAGCAGGAAGGCCACCCCAGGGACCCTGGGTAACAATGAGCAGTTCTTC.